Following are 8 T cell receptor beta chains from one sample sequenced in a study of blood T cell repertoires in COVID-19. TCRdb keeps only in-frame clones here, not all; method: immunoSEQ multiplex PCR. The repertoire holds more than 85,000 clones, with 70% to 90% as singletons. The sequenced sample was peripheral blood. The receptors shown here come from a human donor in a cohort sampled during active COVID-19.

Here the CDR3 DNA reads TGTGCCAGCACCGGGACAGGAATGAATGGCTACACCTTC. Amino acids: CASTGTGMNGYTF. The chain combines TRBV21-1 with TRBJ1-2; the table's D call, TRBD1, was not checked against the DNA. TRBV21-1 is a pseudogene segment. The CDR3 is 13 amino acids.

This chain connects TRBV15 to TRBJ2-3, with D possibly matching TRBD2 (5 bases). This CDR3 contains 13 residues. Germline V gene sequence: CDR1 LNHNV, CDR2 YYDKDF (reference sequence). V was trimmed by 3 bases and J by 6 bases, leaving 10 bases between them. CDR3 sequence (DNA): TGTGCCACCAGCAGCCTGCGGGCGGATACGCAGTATTTT. Encoded protein: CATSSLRADTQYF.

The CDR3 loop is CASRNRGSGELFF. The CDR3 DNA reads as TGTGCCAGCAGGAACAGGGGTTCCGGGGAGCTGTTTTTT. The chain joins TRBV12-3 or TRBV12-4 to TRBJ2-2, with 7 bases fitting TRBD1. V lost 6 bases, J lost 6 bases, and 4 bases stayed unmatched. CDR3 length: 13 residues.

This clone occurred a few times. The V and J genes are TRBV5-1 and TRBJ2-2, with D maybe TRBD2 (5 bases). V was clipped by 4 bases and J by 4 bases, with 11 bases between them. The germline V gene encodes CDR1 SGHRS and CDR2 YFSETQ. The CDR3 consists of 14 residues. The CDR3 sequence: CASSAGLSTGELFF. The CDR3 DNA follows: TGCGCCAGCAGCGCCGGACTTAGCACCGGGGAGCTGTTTTTT.

The J gene is TRBJ1-4, the V gene TRBV9; D remains ambiguous. In germline, CDR1 is SGDLS, CDR2 YYNGEE. CDR3 size: 15 residues. Between the trimmed V and J ends, which lost 3 bases and 3 bases, there was a span of 12 bases. The CDR3 is CASSAPGIANEKLFF. The CDR3 region has the DNA TGTGCCAGCAGCGCCCCCGGGATCGCTAATGAAAAACTGTTTTTT.

The CDR3 is CASSLPGTDTQYF. The CDR3 DNA is TGCGCCAGCAGCTTGCCAGGCACAGATACGCAGTATTTT. V usage is TRBV5-1 and J usage is TRBJ2-3, with no clear D. This CDR3 is 13 amino acids long. Germline loops: CDR1 SGHRS, CDR2 YFSETQ. Trimming took off 1 base at V and 1 base at J, with 4 bases between the two ends.

This rearrangement joins TRBV19 to TRBJ1-5; 7 bases align to TRBD1. V was clipped by 0 bases and J by 13 bases; unmatched bases: 9. Germline values: CDR1 LNHDA, CDR2 SQIVND (reference sequence). The CDR3 spans 14 residues. The DNA of the CDR3 is TGTGCCAGTAGTATAGAGGGGGGACAGTTCGTACAGCATTTT. It codes for CASSIEGGQFVQHF.

The V gene is TRBV7-9, the J gene TRBJ2-3; TRBD1 agrees at 8 bases. Germline V gives CDR1 SEHNR, CDR2 FQNEAQ (reference sequence). The CDR3 sequence is 14 residues long. J gave up 3 bases and V 5 bases, and 4 bases lay outside the gene matches. The CDR3 protein is CASSLGQGTDTQYF. The DNA for the CDR3 is TGTGCCAGCAGCCTCGGACAGGGAACAGATACGCAGTATTTT. Supplemented by reference TRBV7-9 and TRBJ2-3, the full variable domain reads DTGVSQNPRHKITKRGQNVTFRCDPISEHNRLYWYRQTLGQGPEFLTYFQNEAQLEKSRLLSDRFSAERPKGSFSTLEIQRTEQGDSAMYLCASSLGQGTDTQYFGPGTRLTVL.